This T cell receptor beta chain is from a study of CD8+ T cells in alopecia areata. Broader study findings: A great number of expanded lesional clones endured in scalp and blood during tofacitinib.

The treatment was: oral pan-JAK inhibitor, 5-10 mg twice daily. The sorting of PBMCs gave CD4+ and CD8+ T cells. The V end was cut by 0 bases, the J end by 5 bases, with 10 bases between. This CDR3 comprises 14 residues. From germline, CDR1 is SGDLS and CDR2 YYNGEE. In its sample, this clone was seen a few times. Antigen unknown. TCR sequencing used cDNA made by reverse transcription of extracted RNA. Here immunoSEQ multiplex PCR was the method, and the copy in TCRdb shows in-frame clones only, minus some. The sample lists about 180,000 clones, about half occurring once. V gene TRBV9 combines with J gene TRBJ2-3; tentatively, D is TRBD1 or TRBD2 (5 bases each). This TCR derives from a human donor with alopecia areata. The sample in question was CD8+ T cells sorted from blood, obtained around week 54, from a patient treated with tofacitinib. This CDR3 reads CASSVVGAGDTQYF. The CDR3 DNA reads TGTGCCAGCAGCGTAGTAGGGGCGGGAGATACGCAGTATTTT.